This T cell receptor beta chain was profiled in a study of technical replicates of blood from a handful of donors. From germline, CDR1 is MNHEY and CDR2 SVGAGI. V shed 2 bases and J shed 2 bases, with 10 bases lying between them. The CDR3 contains 14 residues. Assay: immunoSEQ multiplex PCR; the TCRdb copy retains only in-frame clones and omits some. There are around 67,000 clones in the sample; approximately 86% occur only once, and roughly 4.6% lies in the top ten. Sequencing was performed on PBMCs. This TCR was recovered from a human donor in good health. Some clones in this sample may be carry-over from other donors' samples. This chain connects TRBV6-5 to TRBJ2-7, with D possibly TRBD2 on 6 matching bases. Here the CDR3 DNA reads TGTGCCAGCAGTTACGAGGGAGGCACCTACGAGCAGTACTTC. It specifies CASSYEGGTYEQYF.